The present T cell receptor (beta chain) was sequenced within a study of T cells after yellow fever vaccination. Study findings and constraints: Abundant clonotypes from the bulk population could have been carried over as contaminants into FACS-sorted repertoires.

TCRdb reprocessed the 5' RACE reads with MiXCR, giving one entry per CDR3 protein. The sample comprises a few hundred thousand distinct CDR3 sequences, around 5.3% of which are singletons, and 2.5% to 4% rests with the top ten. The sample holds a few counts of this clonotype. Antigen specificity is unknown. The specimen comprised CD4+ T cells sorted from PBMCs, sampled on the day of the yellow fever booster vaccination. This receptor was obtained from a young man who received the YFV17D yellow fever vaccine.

The CDR3 region has the DNA TGTGCCAGCAGCTTACAGTTTAACACTGAAGCTTTCTTT. Translating gives CASSLQFNTEAFF. This chain links TRBV7-9 with TRBJ1-1; D gene uncertain. The CDR3 totals 13 residues. The V end lost 2 bases, the J end lost 2 bases, and 6 bases lay between the germline ends. Germline V gene data show CDR1 as SEHNR and CDR2 as FQNEAQ (reference sequence).